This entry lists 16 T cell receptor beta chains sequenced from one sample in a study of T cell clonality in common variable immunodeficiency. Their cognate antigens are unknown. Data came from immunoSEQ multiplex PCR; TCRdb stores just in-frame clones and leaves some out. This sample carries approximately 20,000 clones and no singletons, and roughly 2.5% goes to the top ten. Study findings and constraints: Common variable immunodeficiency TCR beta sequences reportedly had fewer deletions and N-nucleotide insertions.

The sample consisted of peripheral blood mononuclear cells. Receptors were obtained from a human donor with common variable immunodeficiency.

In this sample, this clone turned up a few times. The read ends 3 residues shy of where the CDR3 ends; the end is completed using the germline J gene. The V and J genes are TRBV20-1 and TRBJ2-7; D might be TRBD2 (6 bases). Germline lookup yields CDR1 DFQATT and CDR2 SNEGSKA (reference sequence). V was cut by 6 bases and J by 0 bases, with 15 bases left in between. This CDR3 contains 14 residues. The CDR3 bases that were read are TGCAGTGCAGCACTAGCTGCCTACTCCTACGAG. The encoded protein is CSAALAAYSYE. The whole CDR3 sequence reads CSAALAAYSYEQYF.

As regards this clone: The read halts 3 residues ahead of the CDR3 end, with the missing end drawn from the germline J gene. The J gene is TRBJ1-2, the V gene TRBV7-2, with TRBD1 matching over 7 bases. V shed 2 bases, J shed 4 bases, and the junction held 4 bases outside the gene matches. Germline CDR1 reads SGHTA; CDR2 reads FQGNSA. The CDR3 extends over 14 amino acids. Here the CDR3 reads CASSLQGGSYGYTF. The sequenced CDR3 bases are TGTGCCAGCAGCTTACAGGGGGGCTCCTATGGC.

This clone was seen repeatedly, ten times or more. The DNA read from the CDR3 is TGCAGTGCTAGAGGGGGGGTTTCGACTAGCGGGGGCGAG. Translated, it gives CSARGGVSTSGGE. The whole CDR3 protein is CSARGGVSTSGGEQYF. The rearrangement joins TRBV20-1 to TRBJ2-7, with 12 bases matching TRBD2. The sequenced fragment ends 3 residues before the CDR3 boundary, so the rest is inferred from the germline J gene. Germline lookup yields CDR1 DFQATT and CDR2 SNEGSKA (reference sequence). J lost 6 bases, V lost 1 base, and 10 bases had no gene match. This CDR3 comprises 16 residues.

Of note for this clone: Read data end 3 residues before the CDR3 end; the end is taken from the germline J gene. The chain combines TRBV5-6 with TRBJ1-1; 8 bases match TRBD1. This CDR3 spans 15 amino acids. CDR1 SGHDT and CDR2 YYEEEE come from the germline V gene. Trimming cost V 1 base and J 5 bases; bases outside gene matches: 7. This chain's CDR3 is CASSLRAGGGTEAFF. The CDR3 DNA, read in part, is TGTGCCAGCAGCTTGAGGGCAGGGGGCGGAACTGAA. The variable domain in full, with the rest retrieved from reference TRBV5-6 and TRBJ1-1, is DAGVTQSPTHLIKTRGQQVTLRCSPKSGHDTVSWYQQALGQGPQFIFQYYEEEERQRGNFPDRFSGHQFPNYSSELNVNALLLGDSALYLCASSLRAGGGTEAFFGQGTRLTVV.

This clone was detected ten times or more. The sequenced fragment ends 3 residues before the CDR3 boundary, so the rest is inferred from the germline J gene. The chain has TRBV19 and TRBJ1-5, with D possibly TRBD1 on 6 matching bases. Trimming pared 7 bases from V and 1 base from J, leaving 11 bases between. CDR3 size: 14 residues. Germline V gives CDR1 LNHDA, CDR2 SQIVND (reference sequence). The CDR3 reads CASKNRESNQPQHF. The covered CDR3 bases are TGTGCCAGTAAAAACAGGGAGAGCAATCAGCCC. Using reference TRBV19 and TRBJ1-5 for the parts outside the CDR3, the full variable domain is DGGITQSPKYLFRKEGQNVTLSCEQNLNHDAMYWYRQDPGQGLRLIYYSQIVNDFQKGDIAEGYSVSREKKESFPLTVTSAQKNPTAFYLCASKNRESNQPQHFGDGTRLSIL.

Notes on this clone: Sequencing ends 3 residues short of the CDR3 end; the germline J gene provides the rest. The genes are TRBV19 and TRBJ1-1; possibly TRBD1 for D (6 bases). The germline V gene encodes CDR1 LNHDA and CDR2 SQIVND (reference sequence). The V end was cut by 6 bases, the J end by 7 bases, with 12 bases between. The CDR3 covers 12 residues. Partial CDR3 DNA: TGTGCCAGTAGGCCCATGGACAGTGAA. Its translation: CASRPMDSE. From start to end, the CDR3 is CASRPMDSEAFF.

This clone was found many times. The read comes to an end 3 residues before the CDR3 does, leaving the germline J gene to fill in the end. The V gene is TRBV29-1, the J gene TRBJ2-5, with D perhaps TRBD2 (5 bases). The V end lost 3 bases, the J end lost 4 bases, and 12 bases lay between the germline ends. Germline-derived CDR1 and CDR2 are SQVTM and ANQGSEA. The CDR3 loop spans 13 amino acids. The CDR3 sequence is CSVEGTRGETQYF. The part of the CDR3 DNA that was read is TGCAGCGTTGAGGGAACTAGAGGAGAGACC.

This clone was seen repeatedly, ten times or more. The CDR3 loop reads CSARDPSGTQETQYF. The part of the CDR3 DNA that was read is TGCAGTGCTAGAGATCCTAGCGGGACCCAAGAGACC. The V gene is TRBV20-1, the J gene TRBJ2-5; 9 bases line up with TRBD2. The read ends 3 residues shy of where the CDR3 ends; the end is completed using the germline J gene. The CDR3 is made up of 15 amino acids. V was pared by 0 bases and J by 1 base, with 3 bases of the junction left unmatched. Germline CDR1 reads DFQATT; CDR2 reads SNEGSKA (reference sequence).

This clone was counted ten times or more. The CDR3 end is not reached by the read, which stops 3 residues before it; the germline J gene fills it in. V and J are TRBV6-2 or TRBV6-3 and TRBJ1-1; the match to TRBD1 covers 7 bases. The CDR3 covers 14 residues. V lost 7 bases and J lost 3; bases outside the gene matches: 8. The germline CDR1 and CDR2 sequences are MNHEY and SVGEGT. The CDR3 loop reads CASKRQGLDTEAFF. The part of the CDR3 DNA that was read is TGTGCCAGCAAACGACAGGGACTGGACACTGAA.

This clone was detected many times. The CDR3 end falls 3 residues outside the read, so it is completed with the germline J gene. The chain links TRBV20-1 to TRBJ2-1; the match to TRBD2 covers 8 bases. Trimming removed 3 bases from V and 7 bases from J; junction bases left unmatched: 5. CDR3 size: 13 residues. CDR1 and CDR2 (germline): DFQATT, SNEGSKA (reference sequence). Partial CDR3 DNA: TGCAGTGCTAGTCACCGGGGGGGGAATGAG. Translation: CSASHRGGNE. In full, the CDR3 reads CSASHRGGNEQFF.

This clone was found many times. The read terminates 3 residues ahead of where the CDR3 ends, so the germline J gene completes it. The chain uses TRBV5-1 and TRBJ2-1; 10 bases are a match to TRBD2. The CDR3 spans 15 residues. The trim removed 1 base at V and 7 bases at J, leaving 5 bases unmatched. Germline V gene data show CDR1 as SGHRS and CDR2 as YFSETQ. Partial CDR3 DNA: TGCGCCAGCAGCTTGTCTAGCGGGAGCATTAATGAG. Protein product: CASSLSSGSINE. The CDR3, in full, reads CASSLSSGSINEQFF.

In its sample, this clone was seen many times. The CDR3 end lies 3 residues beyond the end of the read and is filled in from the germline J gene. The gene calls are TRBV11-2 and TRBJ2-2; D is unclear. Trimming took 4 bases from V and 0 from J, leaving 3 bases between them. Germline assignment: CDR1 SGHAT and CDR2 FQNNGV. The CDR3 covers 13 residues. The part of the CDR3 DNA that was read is TGTGCCAGCAGCTATACGAACACCGGGGAG. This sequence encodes CASSYTNTGE. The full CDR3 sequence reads CASSYTNTGELFF.

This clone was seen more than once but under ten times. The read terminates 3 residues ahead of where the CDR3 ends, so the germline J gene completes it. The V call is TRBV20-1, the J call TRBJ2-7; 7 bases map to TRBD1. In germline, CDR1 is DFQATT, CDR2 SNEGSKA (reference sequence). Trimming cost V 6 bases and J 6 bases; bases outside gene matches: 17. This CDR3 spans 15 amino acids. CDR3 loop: CSAQTPGQQFFEQYF. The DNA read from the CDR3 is TGCAGTGCGCAGACCCCGGGACAGCAGTTTTTCGAG.

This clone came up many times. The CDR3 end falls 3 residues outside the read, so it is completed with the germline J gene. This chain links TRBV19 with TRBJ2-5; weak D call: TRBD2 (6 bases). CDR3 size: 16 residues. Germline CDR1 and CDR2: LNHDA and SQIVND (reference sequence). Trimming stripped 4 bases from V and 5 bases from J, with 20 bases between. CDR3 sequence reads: CASSRWGGTAGETQYF. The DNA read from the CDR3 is TGTGCCAGTAGTAGGTGGGGCGGGACTGCTGGGGAGACC.

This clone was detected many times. The part of the CDR3 DNA that was read is TGCAGCGTTGGACAGGGGGCCTACAATGAG. The encoded protein is CSVGQGAYNE. The entire CDR3 is CSVGQGAYNEQFF. The chain links TRBV29-1 to TRBJ2-1, with TRBD1 matching 9 bases. The read gets to within 3 residues of the CDR3 end, and the germline J gene fills in the rest. V dropped 4 bases and J dropped 2; count of bases not matched to a gene: 0. The CDR3 is 13 amino acids. Looked up from germline, CDR1 is SQVTM and CDR2 is ANQGSEA.

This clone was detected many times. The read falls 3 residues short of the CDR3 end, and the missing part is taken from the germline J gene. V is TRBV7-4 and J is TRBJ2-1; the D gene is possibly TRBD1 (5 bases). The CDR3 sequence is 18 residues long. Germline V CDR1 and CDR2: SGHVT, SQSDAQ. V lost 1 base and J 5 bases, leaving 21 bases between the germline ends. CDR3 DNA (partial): TGTGCCAGCAGCTTAGGGGCCCGAGTAGGGGCGGACGACAATGAG. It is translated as CASSLGARVGADDNE. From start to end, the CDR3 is CASSLGARVGADDNEQFF.